The TCR beta chain under discussion was sequenced for a study of PD-1 blockade in classical Hodgkin lymphoma. Clones were sequenced by immunoSEQ multiplex PCR, and TCRdb holds only the in-frame ones, with some missing. The sample lists some 95,000 clones; approximately 90% were seen once. The time point was: cycle 4 day 1 (C4D1), after 6 weeks of nivolumab. Every patient relapsed after autologous stem cell transplantation, and brentuximab vedotin exposure varied. Trimming pared 3 bases from V and 2 bases from J, leaving 12 bases between. This CDR3 region has 15 residues. Germline CDR1 reads SGHNT; CDR2 reads YYREEE (reference sequence).

The sequencing used peripheral blood mononuclear cells (PBMCs), collected before the fourth cycle of nivolumab. The rearrangement uses TRBV5-4 and TRBJ2-1; D unclear. The TCR originated in a human donor with classical Hodgkin lymphoma. The CDR3 loop reads CASSSDWRTYNEQFF. The CDR3 DNA is TGTGCCAGCAGCTCTGACTGGAGAACCTACAATGAGCAGTTCTTC. The full variable domain, with the rest looked up from reference TRBV5-4 and TRBJ2-1, is ETGVTQSPTHLIKTRGQQVTLRCSSQSGHNTVSWYQQALGQGPQFIFQYYREEENGRGNFPPRFSGLQFPNYSSELNVNALELDDSALYLCASSSDWRTYNEQFFGPGTRLTVL.